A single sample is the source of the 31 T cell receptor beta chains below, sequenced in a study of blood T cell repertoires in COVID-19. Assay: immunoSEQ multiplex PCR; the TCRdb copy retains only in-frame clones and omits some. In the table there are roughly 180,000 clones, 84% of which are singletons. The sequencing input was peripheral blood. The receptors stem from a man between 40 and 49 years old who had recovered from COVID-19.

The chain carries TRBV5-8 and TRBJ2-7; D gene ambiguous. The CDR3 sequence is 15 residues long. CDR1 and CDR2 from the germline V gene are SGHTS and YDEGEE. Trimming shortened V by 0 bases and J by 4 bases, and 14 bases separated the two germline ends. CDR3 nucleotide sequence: TGTGCCAGCAGCTTGGACGGAGACCCCGCATACGAGCAGTACTTC. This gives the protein CASSLDGDPAYEQYF.

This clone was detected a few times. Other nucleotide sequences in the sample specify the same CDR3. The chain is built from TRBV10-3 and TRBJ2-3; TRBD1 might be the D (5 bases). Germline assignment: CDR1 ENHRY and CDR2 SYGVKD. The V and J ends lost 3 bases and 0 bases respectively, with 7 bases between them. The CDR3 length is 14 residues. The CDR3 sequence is CAISESGSTDTQYF. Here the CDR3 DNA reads TGTGCCATCAGTGAATCAGGGAGCACAGATACGCAGTATTTT.

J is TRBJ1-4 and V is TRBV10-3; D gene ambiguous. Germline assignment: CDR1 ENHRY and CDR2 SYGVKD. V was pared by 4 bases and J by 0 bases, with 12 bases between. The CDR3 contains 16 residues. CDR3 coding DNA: TGTGCCATCAGTGCAGACTTAGCTTCAACTAATGAAAAACTGTTTTTT. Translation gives CAISADLASTNEKLFF.

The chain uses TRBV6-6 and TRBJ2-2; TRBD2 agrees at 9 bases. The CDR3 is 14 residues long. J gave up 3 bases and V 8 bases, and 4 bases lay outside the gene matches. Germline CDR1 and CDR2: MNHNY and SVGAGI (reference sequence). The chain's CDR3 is CASWSGGYTGELFF. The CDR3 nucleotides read TGTGCCAGCTGGAGCGGGGGGTACACCGGGGAGCTGTTTTTT.

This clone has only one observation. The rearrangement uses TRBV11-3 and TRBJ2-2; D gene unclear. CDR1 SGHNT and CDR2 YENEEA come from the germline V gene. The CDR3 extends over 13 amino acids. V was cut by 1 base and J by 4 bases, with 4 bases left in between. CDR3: CASSLVSTGELFF. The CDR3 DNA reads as TGTGCCAGCAGCTTAGTGAGCACCGGGGAGCTGTTTTTT.

The CDR3 loop is CASSDRNTEAFF. In nucleotides, the CDR3 is TGTGCCAGCAGCGACAGGAACACTGAAGCTTTCTTT. V is TRBV6-5 and J is TRBJ1-1; possible D gene TRBD1, 5 bases. CDR3 length equals 12 residues. Between the trimmed V and J ends, which lost 6 bases and 1 base, there was a span of 6 bases. The germline gives CDR1 MNHEY, CDR2 SVGAGI.

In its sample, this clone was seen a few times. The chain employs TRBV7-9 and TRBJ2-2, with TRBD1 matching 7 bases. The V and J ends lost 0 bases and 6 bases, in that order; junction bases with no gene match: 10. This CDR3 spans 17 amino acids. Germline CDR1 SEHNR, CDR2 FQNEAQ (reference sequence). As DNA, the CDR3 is TGTGCCAGCAGCTTAGCCTTCGACAGGGAGCTCGCCGGGGAGCTGTTTTTT. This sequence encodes CASSLAFDRELAGELFF.

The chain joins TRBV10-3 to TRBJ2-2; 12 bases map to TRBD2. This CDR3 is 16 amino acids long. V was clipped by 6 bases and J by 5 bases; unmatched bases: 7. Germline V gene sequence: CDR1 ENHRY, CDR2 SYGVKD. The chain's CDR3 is CAIRQTSGSRTGELFF. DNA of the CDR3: TGTGCCATCAGACAGACTAGCGGGAGTCGTACCGGGGAGCTGTTTTTT.

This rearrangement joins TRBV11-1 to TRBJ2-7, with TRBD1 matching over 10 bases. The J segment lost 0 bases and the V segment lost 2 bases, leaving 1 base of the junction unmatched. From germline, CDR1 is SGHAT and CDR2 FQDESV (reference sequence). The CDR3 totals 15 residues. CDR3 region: CASSLRTGGSYEQYF. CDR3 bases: TGTGCCAGCAGCTTACGGACAGGGGGCTCCTACGAGCAGTACTTC.

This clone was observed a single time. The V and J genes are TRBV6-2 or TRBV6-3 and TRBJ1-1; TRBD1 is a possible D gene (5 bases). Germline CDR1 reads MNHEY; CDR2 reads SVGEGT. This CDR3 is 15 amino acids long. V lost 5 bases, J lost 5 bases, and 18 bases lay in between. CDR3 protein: CASSPGGGGLTEAFF. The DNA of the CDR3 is TGTGCCAGCAGTCCCGGGGGTGGGGGACTTACTGAAGCTTTCTTT.

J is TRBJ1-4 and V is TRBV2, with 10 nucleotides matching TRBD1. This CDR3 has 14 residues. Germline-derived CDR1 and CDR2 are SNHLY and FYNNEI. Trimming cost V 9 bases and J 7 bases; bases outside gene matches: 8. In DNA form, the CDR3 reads TGTGCCAGTTTAAGACAGGGGGCGGGTGAAAAACTGTTTTTT. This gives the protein CASLRQGAGEKLFF.

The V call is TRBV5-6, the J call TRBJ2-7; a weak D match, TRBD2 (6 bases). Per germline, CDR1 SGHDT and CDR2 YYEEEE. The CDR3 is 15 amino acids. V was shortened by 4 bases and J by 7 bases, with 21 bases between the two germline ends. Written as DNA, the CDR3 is TGTGCCAGCAGCCTACCCGTTACGGGAGCGAGGGAGCAGTACTTC. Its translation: CASSLPVTGAREQYF.

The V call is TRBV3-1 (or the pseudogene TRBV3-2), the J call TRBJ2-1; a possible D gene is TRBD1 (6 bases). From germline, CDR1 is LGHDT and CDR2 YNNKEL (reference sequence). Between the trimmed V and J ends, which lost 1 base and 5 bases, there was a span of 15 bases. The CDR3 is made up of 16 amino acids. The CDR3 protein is CASSQVTGKGHNEQFF. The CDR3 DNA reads TGTGCCAGCAGCCAAGTAACAGGGAAGGGTCACAATGAGCAGTTCTTC.

This CDR3 reads CASSQEWRDTEAFF. In DNA, the CDR3 is TGTGCCAGCAGCCAAGAATGGAGGGACACTGAAGCTTTCTTT. The rearrangement joins TRBV3-1 (or the pseudogene TRBV3-2) to TRBJ1-1; no clear D gene. The germline CDR1 and CDR2 sequences are LGHDT and YNNKEL (reference sequence). CDR3 length: 14 amino acids. With 0 bases removed from V and 3 bases from J, the gap between germline ends came to 8 bases.

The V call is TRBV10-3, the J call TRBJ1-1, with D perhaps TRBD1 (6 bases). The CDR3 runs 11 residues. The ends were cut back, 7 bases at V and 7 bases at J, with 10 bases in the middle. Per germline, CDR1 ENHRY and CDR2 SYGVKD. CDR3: CAITSDSEAFF. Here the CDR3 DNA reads TGTGCCATCACCTCGGACAGTGAAGCTTTCTTT.

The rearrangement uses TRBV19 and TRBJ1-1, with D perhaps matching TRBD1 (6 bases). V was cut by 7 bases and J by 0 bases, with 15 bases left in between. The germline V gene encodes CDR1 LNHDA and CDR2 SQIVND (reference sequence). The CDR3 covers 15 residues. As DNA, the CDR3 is TGTGCCAGTAATTCCCCGGGACAAATGAACACTGAAGCTTTCTTT. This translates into CASNSPGQMNTEAFF.

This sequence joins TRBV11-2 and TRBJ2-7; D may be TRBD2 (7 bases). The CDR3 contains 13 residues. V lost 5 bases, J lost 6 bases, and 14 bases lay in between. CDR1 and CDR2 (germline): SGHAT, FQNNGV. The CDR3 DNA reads TGTGCCAGCAGCGGATGGGGGGGGGCCGAGCAGTACTTC. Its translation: CASSGWGGAEQYF.

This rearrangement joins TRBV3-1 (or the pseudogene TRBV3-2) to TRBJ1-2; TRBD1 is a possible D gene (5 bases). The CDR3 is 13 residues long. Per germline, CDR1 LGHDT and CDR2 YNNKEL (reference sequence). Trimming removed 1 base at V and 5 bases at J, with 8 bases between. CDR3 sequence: CASSQGGVYGYTF. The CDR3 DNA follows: TGTGCCAGCAGCCAAGGGGGGGTTTATGGCTACACCTTC.

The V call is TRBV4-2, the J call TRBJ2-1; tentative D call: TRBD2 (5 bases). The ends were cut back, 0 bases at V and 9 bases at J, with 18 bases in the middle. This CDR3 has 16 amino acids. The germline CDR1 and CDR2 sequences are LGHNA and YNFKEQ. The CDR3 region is CASSQETVRAEVEQFF. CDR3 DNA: TGTGCCAGCAGCCAAGAGACGGTTAGGGCGGAGGTTGAGCAGTTCTTC.

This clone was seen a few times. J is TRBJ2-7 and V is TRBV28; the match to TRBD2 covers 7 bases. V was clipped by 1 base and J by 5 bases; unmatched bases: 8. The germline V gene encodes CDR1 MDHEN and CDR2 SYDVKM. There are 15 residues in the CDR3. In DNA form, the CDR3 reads TGTGCCAGCAGTTTATCCTCGGGAGGTCAGGACGAGCAGTACTTC. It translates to CASSLSSGGQDEQYF.

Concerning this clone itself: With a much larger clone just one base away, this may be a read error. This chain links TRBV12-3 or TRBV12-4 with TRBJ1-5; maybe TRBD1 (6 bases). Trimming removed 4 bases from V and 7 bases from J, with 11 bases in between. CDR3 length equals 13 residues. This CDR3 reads CASSSSGEQPQHF. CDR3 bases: TGTGCCAGCAGTTCCTCAGGGGAACAGCCCCAGCATTTT.

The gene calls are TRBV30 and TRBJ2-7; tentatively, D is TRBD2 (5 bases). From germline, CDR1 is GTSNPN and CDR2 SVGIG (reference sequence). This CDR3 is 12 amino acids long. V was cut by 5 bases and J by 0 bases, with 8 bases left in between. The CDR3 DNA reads TGTGCCTGGTCCGGACTCTCCTACGAGCAGTACTTC. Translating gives CAWSGLSYEQYF. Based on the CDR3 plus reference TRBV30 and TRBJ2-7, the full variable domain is SQTIHQWPATLVQPVGSPLSLECTVEGTSNPNLYWYRQAAGRGLQLLFYSVGIGQISSEVPQNLSASRPQDRQFILSSKKLLLSDSGFYLCAWSGLSYEQYFGPGTRLTVT.

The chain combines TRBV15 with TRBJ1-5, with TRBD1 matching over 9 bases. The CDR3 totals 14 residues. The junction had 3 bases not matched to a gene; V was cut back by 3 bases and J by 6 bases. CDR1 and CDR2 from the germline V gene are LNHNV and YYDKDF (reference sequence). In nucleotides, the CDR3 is TGTGCCACCAGCAGTGGACAGGGGAGTCAGCCCCAGCATTTT. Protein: CATSSGQGSQPQHF. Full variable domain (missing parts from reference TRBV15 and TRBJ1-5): DAMVIQNPRYQVTQFGKPVTLSCSQTLNHNVMYWYQQKSSQAPKLLFHYYDKDFNNEADTPDNFQSRRPNTSFCFLDIRSPGLGDTAMYLCATSSGQGSQPQHFGDGTRLSIL.

Here the CDR3 DNA reads TGCGCCAGCAGCTTGGTAGTGGGGGGAGATACGCAGTATTTT. Translated: CASSLVVGGDTQYF. The genes are TRBV5-1 and TRBJ2-3, with D possibly being TRBD2 (6 bases). This CDR3 is 14 amino acids long. V was shortened by 0 bases and J by 5 bases, with 10 bases between the two germline ends. The germline CDR1 and CDR2 sequences are SGHRS and YFSETQ. Combining the CDR3 with reference TRBV5-1 and TRBJ2-3 gives the whole variable domain KAGVTQTPRYLIKTRGQQVTLSCSPISGHRSVSWYQQTPGQGLQFLFEYFSETQRNKGNFPGRFSGRQFSNSRSEMNVSTLELGDSALYLCASSLVVGGDTQYFGPGTRLTVL.

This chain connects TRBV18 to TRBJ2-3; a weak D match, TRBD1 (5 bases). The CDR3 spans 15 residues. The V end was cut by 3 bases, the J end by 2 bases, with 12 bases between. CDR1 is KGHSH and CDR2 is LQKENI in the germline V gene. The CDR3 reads CASSPTTAITDTQYF. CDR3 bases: TGTGCCAGCTCACCCACGACAGCTATCACAGATACGCAGTATTTT.

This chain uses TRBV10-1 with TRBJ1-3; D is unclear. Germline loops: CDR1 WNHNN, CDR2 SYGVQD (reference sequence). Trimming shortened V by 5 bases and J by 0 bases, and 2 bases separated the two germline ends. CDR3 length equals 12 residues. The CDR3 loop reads CASSYSGNTIYF. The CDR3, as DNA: TGCGCCAGCAGTTACTCTGGAAACACCATATATTTT.

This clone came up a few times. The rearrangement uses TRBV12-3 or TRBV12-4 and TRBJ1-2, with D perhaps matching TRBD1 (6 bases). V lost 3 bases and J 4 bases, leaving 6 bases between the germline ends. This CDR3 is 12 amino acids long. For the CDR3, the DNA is TGTGCCAGCAGTTTGGACAGCTATGGCTACACCTTC. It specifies CASSLDSYGYTF.

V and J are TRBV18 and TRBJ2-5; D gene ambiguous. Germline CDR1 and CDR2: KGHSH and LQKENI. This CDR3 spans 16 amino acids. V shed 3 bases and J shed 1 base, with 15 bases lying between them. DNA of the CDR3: TGTGCCAGCTCACCGGTAACGTCCCCGAGCCAAGAGACCCAGTACTTC. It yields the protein CASSPVTSPSQETQYF.

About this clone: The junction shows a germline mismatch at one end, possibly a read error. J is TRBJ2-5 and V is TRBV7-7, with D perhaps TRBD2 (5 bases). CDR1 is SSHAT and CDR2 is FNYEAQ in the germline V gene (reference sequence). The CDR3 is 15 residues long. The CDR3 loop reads CASSLGGQPAETQYF. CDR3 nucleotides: TGTGCTAGCAGCTTAGGAGGTCAACCGGCGGAGACCCAGTACTTC.

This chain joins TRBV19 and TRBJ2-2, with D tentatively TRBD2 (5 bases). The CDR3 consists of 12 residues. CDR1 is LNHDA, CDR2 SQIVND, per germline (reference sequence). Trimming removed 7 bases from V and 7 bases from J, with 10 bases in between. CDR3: CASKPGGGELFF. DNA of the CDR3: TGTGCCAGTAAACCTGGAGGCGGGGAGCTGTTTTTT.

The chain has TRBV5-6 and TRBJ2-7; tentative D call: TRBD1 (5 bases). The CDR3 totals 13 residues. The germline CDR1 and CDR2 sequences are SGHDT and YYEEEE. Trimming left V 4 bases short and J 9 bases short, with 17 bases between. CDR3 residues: CASSQGPSLGQYF. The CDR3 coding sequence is TGTGCCAGCAGCCAGGGCCCCTCACTGGGGCAGTACTTC.